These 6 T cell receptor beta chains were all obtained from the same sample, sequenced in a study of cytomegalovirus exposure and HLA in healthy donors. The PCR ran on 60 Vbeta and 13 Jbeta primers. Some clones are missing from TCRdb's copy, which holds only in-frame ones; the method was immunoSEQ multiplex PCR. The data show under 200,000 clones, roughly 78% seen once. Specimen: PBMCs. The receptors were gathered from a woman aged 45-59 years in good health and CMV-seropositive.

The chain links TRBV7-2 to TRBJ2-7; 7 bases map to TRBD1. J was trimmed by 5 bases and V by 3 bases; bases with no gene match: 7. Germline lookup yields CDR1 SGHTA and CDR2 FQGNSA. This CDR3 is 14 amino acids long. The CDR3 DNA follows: TGTGCCAGCAGCTTGAGGGGGCTTGGCCACGAGCAGTACTTC. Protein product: CASSLRGLGHEQYF.

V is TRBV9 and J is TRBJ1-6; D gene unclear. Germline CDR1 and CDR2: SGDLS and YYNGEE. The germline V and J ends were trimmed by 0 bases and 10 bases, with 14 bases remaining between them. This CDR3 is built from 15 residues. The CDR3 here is CASSVEEMPRSPLHF. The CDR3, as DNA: TGTGCCAGCAGCGTAGAAGAGATGCCCAGGTCACCCCTCCACTTT.

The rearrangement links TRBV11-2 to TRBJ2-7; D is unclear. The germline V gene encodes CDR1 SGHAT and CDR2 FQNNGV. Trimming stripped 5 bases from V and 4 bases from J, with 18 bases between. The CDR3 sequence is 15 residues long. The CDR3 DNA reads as TGTGCCAGCAGCGTAGCTGGAACAGCTACATACGAGCAGTACTTC. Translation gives CASSVAGTATYEQYF.

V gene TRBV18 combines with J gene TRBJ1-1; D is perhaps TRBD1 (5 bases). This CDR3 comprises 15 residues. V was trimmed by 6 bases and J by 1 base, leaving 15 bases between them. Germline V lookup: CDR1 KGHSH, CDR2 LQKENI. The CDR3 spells CASSYFSGGNTEAFF. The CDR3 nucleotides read TGTGCCAGCTCGTACTTCTCCGGGGGGAACACTGAAGCTTTCTTT.

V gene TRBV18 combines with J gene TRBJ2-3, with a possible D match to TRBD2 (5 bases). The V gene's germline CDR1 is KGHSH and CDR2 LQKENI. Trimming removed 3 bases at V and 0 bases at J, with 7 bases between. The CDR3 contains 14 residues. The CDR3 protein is CASSPGVSTDTQYF. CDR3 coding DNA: TGTGCCAGCTCACCCGGGGTTAGCACAGATACGCAGTATTTT.

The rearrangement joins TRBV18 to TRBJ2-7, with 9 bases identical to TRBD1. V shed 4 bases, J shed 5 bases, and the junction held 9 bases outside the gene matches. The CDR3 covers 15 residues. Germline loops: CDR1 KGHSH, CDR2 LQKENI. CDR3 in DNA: TGTGCCAGCTCACTCGGTCCCGGGACAGGGAACGAGCAGTACTTC. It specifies CASSLGPGTGNEQYF.